Below are 9 T cell receptor beta chains sequenced from a single sample in a study of persistence of HIV-infected CD4 T cells. The libraries were made with immunoSEQ version 4 in survey mode. Using immunoSEQ multiplex PCR, the repertoire was profiled, and TCRdb retains in-frame clones only, with some absent. The sample lists about 36,000 clones, 85% to 90% occurring once. Overlapping HIV-1 Gag 15-mer peptides at around 0.91 ug per peptide per mL were used. CD40L-negative CD69-negative CD45RO-high memory CD4+ T cells were sorted as populations depleted of antigen-responding cells. The antigens of these receptors remain unknown. Sequencing used cultured CD4+ T cells from PBMCs, obtained from a patient who received antiretroviral therapy. These receptors originate from an adult with HIV. The donor label of this sample is uncertain.

The rearrangement uses TRBV7-9 and TRBJ1-4, with no clear D. CDR1 is SEHNR, CDR2 FQNEAQ, per germline (reference sequence). The CDR3 is made up of 15 amino acids. The V end lost 5 bases, the J end lost 2 bases, and 12 bases lay between the germline ends. Here the CDR3 reads CASSPLTGTNEKLFF. CDR3 coding DNA: TGTGCCAGCAGCCCCCTCACGGGTACTAATGAAAAACTGTTTTTT. The full variable domain, with the rest looked up from reference TRBV7-9 and TRBJ1-4, is DTGVSQNPRHKITKRGQNVTFRCDPISEHNRLYWYRQTLGQGPEFLTYFQNEAQLEKSRLLSDRFSAERPKGSFSTLEIQRTEQGDSAMYLCASSPLTGTNEKLFFGSGTQLSVL.

The gene calls are TRBV20-1 and TRBJ1-2; 8 bases align to TRBD1. V lost 3 bases and J lost 8; bases outside the gene matches: 8. The CDR3 has 13 amino acids. Germline V gives CDR1 DFQATT, CDR2 SNEGSKA (reference sequence). The CDR3 nucleotides read TGCAGTGCTAGTCTCCAGGGGGCGTACGGCTACACCTTC. Protein sequence: CSASLQGAYGYTF.

This chain's CDR3 is CAWRPYTLQGTRNSPLHF. The CDR3 DNA follows: TGTGCCTGGAGACCTTATACCCTCCAGGGGACTCGGAATTCACCCCTCCACTTT. V and J are TRBV30 and TRBJ1-6; possible D gene TRBD1, 6 bases. With 3 bases removed from V and 7 bases from J, the gap between germline ends came to 25 bases. The CDR3 consists of 18 residues. The germline CDR1 and CDR2 sequences are GTSNPN and SVGIG (reference sequence).

This clone has just one count. The chain joins TRBV10-1 to TRBJ1-1, with D perhaps TRBD1 (6 bases). Germline CDR1 WNHNN, CDR2 SYGVQD (reference sequence). V was clipped by 2 bases and J by 5 bases, with 12 bases between them. The CDR3 runs to 14 residues. In DNA, the CDR3 is TGCGCCAGCAGTGAGACCAGGGGAACGACTGAAGCTTTCTTT. Amino acids: CASSETRGTTEAFF.

Regarding this clone: The germline gene is not matched at one end of the junction; a read error may be the cause. The chain carries TRBV7-2 and TRBJ2-2; tentative D call: TRBD2 (5 bases). The CDR3 is 14 residues long. Germline assignment: CDR1 SGHTA and CDR2 FQGNSA. The CDR3 bases are TGTGCCAGCAGCCTAGCCCCCAGGTCCGGGGAGCTGTTTTTT. Its protein is CASSLAPRSGELFF. The full variable domain, its missing parts supplied by reference TRBV7-2 and TRBJ2-2, is GAGVSQSPSNKVTEKGKDVELRCDPISGHTALYWYRQSLGQGLEFLIYFQGNSAPDKSGLPSDRFSAERTGGSVSTLTIQRTQQEDSAVYLCASSLAPRSGELFFGEGSRLTVL.

V usage is TRBV7-9 and J usage is TRBJ2-7; D is unresolved. Germline loops: CDR1 SEHNR, CDR2 FQNEAQ (reference sequence). V was clipped by 6 bases and J by 6 bases, with 15 bases between them. The CDR3 is 13 amino acids. The CDR3 loop reads CASRVNQWGEQYF. CDR3 nucleotide sequence: TGTGCCAGCAGAGTCAATCAATGGGGCGAGCAGTACTTC.

The CDR3 DNA sequence: TGTGCCAGCAGCTTAGGGTCCGGGGCTCGCGAAAAACTGTTTTTT. It yields the protein CASSLGSGAREKLFF. V and J are TRBV7-2 and TRBJ1-4; possibly TRBD1 for D (5 bases). The V and J ends lost 1 base and 8 bases respectively, with 14 bases between them. This CDR3 region has 15 residues. Germline lookup yields CDR1 SGHTA and CDR2 FQGNSA.

The chain uses TRBV6-1 and TRBJ1-4; TRBD1 is a possible D gene (5 bases). The CDR3 has 16 amino acids. The V and J ends lost 2 bases and 4 bases respectively, with 14 bases between them. Germline CDR1 is MNHNS and CDR2 is SASEGT. The CDR3 DNA sequence: TGTGCCAGCAGTGAATTTATGCAGCAGGGTAATGAAAAACTGTTTTTT. This translates into CASSEFMQQGNEKLFF.

The chain uses TRBV19 and TRBJ2-3; 9 bases line up with TRBD1. The CDR3 extends over 16 amino acids. V lost 3 bases, J lost 3 bases, and 7 bases stayed unmatched. In germline, CDR1 is LNHDA, CDR2 SQIVND (reference sequence). The CDR3 nucleotides read TGTGCCAGTAGTATCGCCCCGGGACAGGGAACAGATACGCAGTATTTT. Residues: CASSIAPGQGTDTQYF.